This TCR beta chain is from a study of shared clonotypes between healthy human individuals. Study-wide context: The cohort comprised a couple of women and a few men. Their ages spanned 18 to 49 years. Each donor contributed plates that comprised three CD4 naive, three CD4 memory, two CD8 naive and one CD8 memory.

J lost 5 bases, V lost 3 bases, and 12 bases had no gene match. The CDR3 loop spans 17 amino acids. Germline CDR1 and CDR2: SGDLS and YYNGEE. At deep level, the assay was performed. The repertoire was sequenced with immunoSEQ multiplex PCR; TCRdb's copy has only in-frame clones and lacks some. The table lists millions of clones, roughly 93% of them singletons. This receptor was obtained from a man younger than 30 in good health. Some clones in this sample may be carry-over from other donors' samples. The gene calls are TRBV9 and TRBJ2-2, with 8 bases fitting TRBD2. Sequencing used naive CD4+ T cells from PBMCs. Stated subset: CD45RA+ positively selected. CDR3 sequence reads: CASSALAGLGGTGELFF. The CDR3 DNA reads as TGTGCCAGCAGCGCCCTCGCGGGACTAGGAGGGACCGGGGAGCTGTTTTTT. The full variable domain, rest sourced from reference TRBV9 and TRBJ2-2, is DSGVTQTPKHLITATGQRVTLRCSPRSGDLSVYWYQQSLDQGLQFLIQYYNGEERAKGNILERFSAQQFPDLHSELNLSSLELGDSALYFCASSALAGLGGTGELFFGEGSRLTVL.